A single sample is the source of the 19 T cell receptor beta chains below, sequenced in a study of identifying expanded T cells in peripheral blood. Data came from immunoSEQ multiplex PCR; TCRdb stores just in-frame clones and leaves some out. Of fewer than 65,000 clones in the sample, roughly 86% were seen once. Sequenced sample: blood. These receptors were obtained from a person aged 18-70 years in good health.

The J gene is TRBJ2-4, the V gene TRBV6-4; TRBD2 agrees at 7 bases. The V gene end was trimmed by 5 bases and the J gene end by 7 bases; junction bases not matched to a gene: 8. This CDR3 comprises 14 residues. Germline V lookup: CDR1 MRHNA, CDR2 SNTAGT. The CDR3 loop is CASSPTSPSNIQYF. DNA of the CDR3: TGTGCCAGCAGTCCGACTAGCCCCAGTAACATTCAGTACTTC.

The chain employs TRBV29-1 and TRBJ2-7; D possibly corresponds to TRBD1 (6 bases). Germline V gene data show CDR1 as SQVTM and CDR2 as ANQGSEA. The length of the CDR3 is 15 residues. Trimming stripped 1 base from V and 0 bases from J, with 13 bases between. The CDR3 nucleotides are TGCAGCGTTGAAGTACGGCAGGGGAGCTCCTACGAGCAGTACTTC. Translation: CSVEVRQGSSYEQYF.

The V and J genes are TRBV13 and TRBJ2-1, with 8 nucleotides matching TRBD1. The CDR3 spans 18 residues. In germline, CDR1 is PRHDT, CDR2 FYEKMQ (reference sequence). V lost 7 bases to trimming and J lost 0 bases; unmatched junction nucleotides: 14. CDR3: CASTTRGRPGPSYNEQFF. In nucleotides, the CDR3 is TGTGCCAGCACCACCAGGGGGCGGCCGGGGCCCTCCTACAATGAGCAGTTCTTC. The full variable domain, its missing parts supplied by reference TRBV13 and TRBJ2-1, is AAGVIQSPRHLIKEKRETATLKCYPIPRHDTVYWYQQGPGQDPQFLISFYEKMQSDKGSIPDRFSAQQFSDYHSELNMSSLELGDSALYFCASTTRGRPGPSYNEQFFGPGTRLTVL.

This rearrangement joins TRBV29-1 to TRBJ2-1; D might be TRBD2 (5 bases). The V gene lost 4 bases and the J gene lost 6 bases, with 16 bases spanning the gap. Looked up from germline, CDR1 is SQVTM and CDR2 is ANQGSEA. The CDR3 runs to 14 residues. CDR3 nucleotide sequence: TGCAGCGTTGGATCGCTAGTCGGGGTCAATGAGCAGTTCTTC. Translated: CSVGSLVGVNEQFF.

CDR3 sequence: CSSHYQETQYF. DNA of the CDR3: TGCAGCTCGCACTACCAAGAGACCCAGTACTTC. V is TRBV29-1 and J is TRBJ2-5, with no clear D. In germline, CDR1 is SQVTM, CDR2 ANQGSEA. The CDR3 length is 11 residues. V lost 8 bases, J lost 0 bases, and 7 bases lay in between.

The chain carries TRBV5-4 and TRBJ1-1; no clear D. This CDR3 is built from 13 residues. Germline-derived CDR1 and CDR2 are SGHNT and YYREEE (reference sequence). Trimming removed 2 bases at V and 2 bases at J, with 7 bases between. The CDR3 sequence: CASSFVANTEAFF. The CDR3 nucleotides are TGTGCCAGCAGCTTTGTGGCTAACACTGAAGCTTTCTTT.

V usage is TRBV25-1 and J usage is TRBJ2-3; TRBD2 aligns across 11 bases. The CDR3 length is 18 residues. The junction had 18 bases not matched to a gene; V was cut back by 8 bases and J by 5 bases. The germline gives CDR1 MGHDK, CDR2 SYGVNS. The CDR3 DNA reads TGTGCCAGCCGTTCCACCCCGTCGACTAGCGGGGAACGAGATACGCAGTATTTT. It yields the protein CASRSTPSTSGERDTQYF.

CDR3 DNA sequence: TGTGCCAGCAGTAGGGACCAGTATGGCTACACCTTC. This gives the protein CASSRDQYGYTF. The J gene is TRBJ1-2, the V gene TRBV2; D possibly corresponds to TRBD1 (5 bases). V was pared by 5 bases and J by 5 bases, with 9 bases between. This CDR3 region has 12 residues. Germline V gives CDR1 SNHLY, CDR2 FYNNEI.

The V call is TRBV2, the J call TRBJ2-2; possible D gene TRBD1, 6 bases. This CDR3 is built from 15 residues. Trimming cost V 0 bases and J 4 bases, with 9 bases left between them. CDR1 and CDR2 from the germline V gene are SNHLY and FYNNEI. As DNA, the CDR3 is TGTGCCAGCAGTGAAGCCAGAGGGGGCACCGGGGAGCTGTTTTTT. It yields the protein CASSEARGGTGELFF.

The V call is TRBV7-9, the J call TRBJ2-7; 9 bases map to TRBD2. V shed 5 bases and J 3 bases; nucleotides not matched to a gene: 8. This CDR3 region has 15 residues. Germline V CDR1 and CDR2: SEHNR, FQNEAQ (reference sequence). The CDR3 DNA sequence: TGTGCCAGCAGCATTAGCGGGGGTTATTTCTACGAGCAGTACTTC. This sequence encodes CASSISGGYFYEQYF.

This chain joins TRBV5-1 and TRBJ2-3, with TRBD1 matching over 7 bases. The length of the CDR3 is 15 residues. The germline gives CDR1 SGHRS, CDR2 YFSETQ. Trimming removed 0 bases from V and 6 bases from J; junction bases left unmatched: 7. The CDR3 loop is CASSLGQGFSDTQYF. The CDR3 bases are TGCGCCAGCAGCTTGGGACAGGGATTTTCTGATACGCAGTATTTT.

CDR3 residues: CASSYSISGSDEQYF. CDR3 nucleotides: TGTGCCAGCAGTTACTCCATTAGCGGGAGCGACGAGCAGTACTTC. V and J are TRBV6-5 and TRBJ2-7, with 9 bases lining up with TRBD2. With 0 bases clipped from V and 5 bases from J, the junction kept 5 bases outside the gene matches. This CDR3 has 15 amino acids. From germline, CDR1 is MNHEY and CDR2 SVGAGI.

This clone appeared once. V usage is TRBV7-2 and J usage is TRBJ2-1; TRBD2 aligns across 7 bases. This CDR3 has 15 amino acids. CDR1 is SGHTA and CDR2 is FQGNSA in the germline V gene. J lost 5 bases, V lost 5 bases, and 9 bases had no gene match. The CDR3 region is CASSPRASGNNEQFF. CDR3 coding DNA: TGTGCCAGCAGCCCCAGGGCTAGCGGAAACAATGAGCAGTTCTTC.

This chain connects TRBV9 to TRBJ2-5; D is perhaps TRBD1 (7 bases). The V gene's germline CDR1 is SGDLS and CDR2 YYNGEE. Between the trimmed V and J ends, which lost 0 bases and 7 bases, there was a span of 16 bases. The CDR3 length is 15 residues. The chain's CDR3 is CASSVGSGGRVTQYF. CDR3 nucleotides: TGTGCCAGCAGCGTAGGTTCAGGGGGGCGTGTGACCCAGTACTTC.

CDR3 in DNA: TGCGCCAGCAGCTTGGATCTAGCGGGGGGGAATACAGATACGCAGTATTTT. This sequence encodes CASSLDLAGGNTDTQYF. V and J are TRBV5-1 and TRBJ2-3; 12 nucleotides line up with TRBD2. The trim removed 0 bases at V and 3 bases at J, leaving 5 bases unmatched. Germline CDR1 and CDR2: SGHRS and YFSETQ. The CDR3 consists of 17 residues.

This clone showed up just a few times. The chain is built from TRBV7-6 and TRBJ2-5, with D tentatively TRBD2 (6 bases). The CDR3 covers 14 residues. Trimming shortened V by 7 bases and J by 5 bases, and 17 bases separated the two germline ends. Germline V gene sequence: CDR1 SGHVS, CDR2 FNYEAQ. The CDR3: CASTATSGGETQYF. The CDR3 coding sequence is TGTGCCAGCACAGCAACGAGTGGGGGGGAGACCCAGTACTTC.

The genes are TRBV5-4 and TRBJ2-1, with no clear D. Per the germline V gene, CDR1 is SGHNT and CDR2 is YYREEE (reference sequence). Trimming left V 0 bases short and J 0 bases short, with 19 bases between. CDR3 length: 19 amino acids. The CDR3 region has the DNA TGTGCCAGCAGCTTGGGTCTCTCTTACGCCCAGACCTCCTACAATGAGCAGTTCTTC. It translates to CASSLGLSYAQTSYNEQFF.

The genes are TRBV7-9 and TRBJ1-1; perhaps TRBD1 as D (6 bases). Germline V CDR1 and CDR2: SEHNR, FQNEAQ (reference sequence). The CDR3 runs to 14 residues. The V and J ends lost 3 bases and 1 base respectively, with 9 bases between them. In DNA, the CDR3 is TGTGCCAGCAGCTTCAGGGACAAGAACACTGAAGCTTTCTTT. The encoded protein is CASSFRDKNTEAFF.

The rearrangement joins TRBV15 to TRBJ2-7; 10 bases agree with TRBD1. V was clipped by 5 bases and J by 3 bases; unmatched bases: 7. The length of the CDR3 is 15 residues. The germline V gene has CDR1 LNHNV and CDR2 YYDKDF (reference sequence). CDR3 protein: CATSSRDRGNYEQYF. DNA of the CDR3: TGTGCCACCAGCTCCCGGGACAGGGGAAACTACGAGCAGTACTTC.